This T cell receptor (beta chain) stems from a study of T cells in Graves' hyperthyroidism and ophthalmopathy. The CDR3 contains 14 residues. Looked up from germline, CDR1 is SGHNT and CDR2 is YENEEA. Germline trimming cut 6 bases from V and 4 bases from J; bases unmatched to any gene: 7. Patients were aged 18 to 65, had disease duration under 2 months, and had newly diagnosed hyperthyroidism. Diagnoses used clinical symptoms, serum thyroxine and TRAb, thyroid ultrasound and orbital computed tomography. TCR beta CDR3 regions were amplified from RNA transcripts. RT-PCR in the first round (using the HTBI primer set) targeted the TCR CDR3. TCRdb re-called the multiplex PCR reads through MiXCR, storing one row per CDR3 protein. Of about 360,000 distinct CDR3 sequences listed, less than 15% were seen once; the top ten hold around 9.2%.

Sequencing input: blood. The J gene is TRBJ2-5, the V gene TRBV11-3, with TRBD2 matching over 8 bases. This clonotype was obtained from a young woman with Graves' hyperthyroidism. The CDR3 bases are TGTGCCAGCAGTCGGGGGGGGCCGGTAGAGACCCAGTACTTC. It is translated as CASSRGGPVETQYF.